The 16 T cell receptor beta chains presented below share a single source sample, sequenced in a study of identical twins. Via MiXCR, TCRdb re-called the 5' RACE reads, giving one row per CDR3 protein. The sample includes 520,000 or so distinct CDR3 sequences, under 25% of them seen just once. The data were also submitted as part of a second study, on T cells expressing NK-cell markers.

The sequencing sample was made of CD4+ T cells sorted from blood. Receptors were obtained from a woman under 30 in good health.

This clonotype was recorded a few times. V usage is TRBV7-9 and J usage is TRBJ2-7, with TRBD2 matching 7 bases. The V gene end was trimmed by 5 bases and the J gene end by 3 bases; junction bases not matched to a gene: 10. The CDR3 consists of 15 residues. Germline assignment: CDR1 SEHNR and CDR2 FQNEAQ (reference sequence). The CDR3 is CASSLEEREGYEQYF. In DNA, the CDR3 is TGTGCCAGCAGCCTCGAGGAGCGGGAAGGCTACGAGCAGTACTTC.

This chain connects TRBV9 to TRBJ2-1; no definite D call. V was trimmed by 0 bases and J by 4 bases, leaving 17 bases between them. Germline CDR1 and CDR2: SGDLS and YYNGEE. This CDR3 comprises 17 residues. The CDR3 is CASSVGPSVPAYNEQFF. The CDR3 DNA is TGTGCCAGCAGCGTAGGTCCCAGCGTCCCAGCTTACAATGAGCAGTTCTTC.

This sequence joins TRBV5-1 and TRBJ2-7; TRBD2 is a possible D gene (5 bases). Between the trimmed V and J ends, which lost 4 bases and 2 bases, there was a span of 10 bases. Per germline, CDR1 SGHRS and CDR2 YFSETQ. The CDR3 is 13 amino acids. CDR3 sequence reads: CASSPGAAYEQYF. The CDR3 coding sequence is TGCGCCAGCAGCCCAGGAGCGGCCTACGAGCAGTACTTC. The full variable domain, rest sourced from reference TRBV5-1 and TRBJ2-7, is KAGVTQTPRYLIKTRGQQVTLSCSPISGHRSVSWYQQTPGQGLQFLFEYFSETQRNKGNFPGRFSGRQFSNSRSEMNVSTLELGDSALYLCASSPGAAYEQYFGPGTRLTVT.

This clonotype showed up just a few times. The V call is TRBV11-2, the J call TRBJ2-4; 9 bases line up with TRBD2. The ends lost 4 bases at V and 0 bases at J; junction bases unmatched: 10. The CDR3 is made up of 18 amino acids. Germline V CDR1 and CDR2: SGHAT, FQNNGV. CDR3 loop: CASSSQRGALLAKNIQYF. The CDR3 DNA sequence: TGTGCCAGCAGCTCCCAGCGGGGGGCCCTCCTAGCCAAAAACATTCAGTACTTC. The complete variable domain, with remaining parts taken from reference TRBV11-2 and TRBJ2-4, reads EAGVAQSPRYKIIEKRQSVAFWCNPISGHATLYWYQQILGQGPKLLIQFQNNGVVDDSQLPKDRFSAERLKGVDSTLKIQPAKLEDSAVYLCASSSQRGALLAKNIQYFGAGTRLSVL.

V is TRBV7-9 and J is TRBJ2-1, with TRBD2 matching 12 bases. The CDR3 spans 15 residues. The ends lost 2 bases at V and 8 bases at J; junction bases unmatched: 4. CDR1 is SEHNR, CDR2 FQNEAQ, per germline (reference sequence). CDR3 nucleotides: TGTGCCAGCAGCTTAACTAGCGGGAGGCTTTATGAGCAGTTCTTC. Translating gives CASSLTSGRLYEQFF.

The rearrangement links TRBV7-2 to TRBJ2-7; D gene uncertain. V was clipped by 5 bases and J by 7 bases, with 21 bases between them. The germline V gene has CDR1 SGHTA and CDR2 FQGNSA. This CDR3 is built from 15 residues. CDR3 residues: CASSPQASYDWEQYF. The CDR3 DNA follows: TGTGCCAGCAGCCCGCAAGCCTCCTACGATTGGGAGCAGTACTTC.

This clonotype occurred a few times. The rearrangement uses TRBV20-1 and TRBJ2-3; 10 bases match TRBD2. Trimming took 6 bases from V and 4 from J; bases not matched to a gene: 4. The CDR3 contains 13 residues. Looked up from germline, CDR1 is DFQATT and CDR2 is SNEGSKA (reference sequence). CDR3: CSASLAGADTQYF. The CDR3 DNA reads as TGCAGTGCGAGTCTAGCGGGAGCAGATACGCAGTATTTT.

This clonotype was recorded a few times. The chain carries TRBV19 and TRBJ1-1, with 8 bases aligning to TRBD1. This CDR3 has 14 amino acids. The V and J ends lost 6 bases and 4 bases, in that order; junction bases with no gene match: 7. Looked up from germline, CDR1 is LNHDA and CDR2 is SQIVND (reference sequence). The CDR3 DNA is TGTGCCAGTAGACCAGGACAGGGAATCACTGAAGCTTTCTTT. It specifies CASRPGQGITEAFF.

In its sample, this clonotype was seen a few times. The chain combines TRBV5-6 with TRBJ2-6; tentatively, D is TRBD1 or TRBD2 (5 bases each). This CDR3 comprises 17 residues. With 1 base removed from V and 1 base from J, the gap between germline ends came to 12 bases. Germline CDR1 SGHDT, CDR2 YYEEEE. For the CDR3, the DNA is TGTGCCAGCAGCTTGATAGGGACCGGATCTGGGGCCAACGTCCTGACTTTC. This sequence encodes CASSLIGTGSGANVLTF.

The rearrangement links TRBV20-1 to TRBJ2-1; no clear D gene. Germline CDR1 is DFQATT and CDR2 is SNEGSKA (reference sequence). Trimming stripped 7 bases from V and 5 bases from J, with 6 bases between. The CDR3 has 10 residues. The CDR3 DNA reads TGCAGTGTAGACAACAATGAGCAGTTCTTC. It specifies CSVDNNEQFF.

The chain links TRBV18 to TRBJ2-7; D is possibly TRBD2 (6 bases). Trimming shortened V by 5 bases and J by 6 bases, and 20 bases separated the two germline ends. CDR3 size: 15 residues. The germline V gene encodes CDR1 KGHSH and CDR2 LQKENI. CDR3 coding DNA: TGTGCCAGCTCAAAAAACGTGGGGCAGGGAGGCGAGCAGTACTTC. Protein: CASSKNVGQGGEQYF.

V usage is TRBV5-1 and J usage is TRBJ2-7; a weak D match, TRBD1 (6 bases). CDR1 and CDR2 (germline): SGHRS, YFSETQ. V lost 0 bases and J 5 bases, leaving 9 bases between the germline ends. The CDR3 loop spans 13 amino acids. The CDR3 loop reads CASSLGDNNEQYF. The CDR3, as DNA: TGCGCCAGCAGCTTGGGGGACAACAACGAGCAGTACTTC.

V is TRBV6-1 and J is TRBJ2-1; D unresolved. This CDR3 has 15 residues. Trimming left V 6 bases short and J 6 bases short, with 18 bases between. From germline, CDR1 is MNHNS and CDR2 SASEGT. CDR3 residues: CASRPPWEASNEQFF. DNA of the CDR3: TGTGCCAGCAGGCCCCCCTGGGAAGCGAGCAATGAGCAGTTCTTC.

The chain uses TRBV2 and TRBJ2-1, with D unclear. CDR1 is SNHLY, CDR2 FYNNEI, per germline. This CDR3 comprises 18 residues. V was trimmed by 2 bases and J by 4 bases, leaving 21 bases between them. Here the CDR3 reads CASSELSRPPPVYNEQFF. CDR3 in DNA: TGTGCCAGCAGTGAACTCTCACGGCCGCCCCCTGTGTACAATGAGCAGTTCTTC.

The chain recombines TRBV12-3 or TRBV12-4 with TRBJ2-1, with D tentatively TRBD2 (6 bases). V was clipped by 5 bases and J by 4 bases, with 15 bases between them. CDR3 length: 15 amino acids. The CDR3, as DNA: TGTGCCAGCAGTCAGCCGGGACTCCTATACAATGAGCAGTTCTTC. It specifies CASSQPGLLYNEQFF.

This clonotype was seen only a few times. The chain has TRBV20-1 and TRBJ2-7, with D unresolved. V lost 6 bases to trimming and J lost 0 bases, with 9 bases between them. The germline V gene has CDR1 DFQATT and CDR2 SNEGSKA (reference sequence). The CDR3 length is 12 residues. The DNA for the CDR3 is TGCAGTGCAGCCCGGATCTCCTACGAGCAGTACTTC. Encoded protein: CSAARISYEQYF.